The T cell receptor beta chain described here comes from a study of blood T cell repertoires in COVID-19. Method: immunoSEQ multiplex PCR; TCRdb's copy keeps in-frame clones and lacks some. Among about 150,000 clones listed, around 79% were seen once. Germline V gives CDR1 GTSNPN, CDR2 SVGIG (reference sequence). The CDR3 extends over 13 amino acids. J lost 3 bases, V lost 3 bases, and 5 bases had no gene match. The chain is built from TRBV30 and TRBJ2-7; 7 positions match TRBD1. The clonotype comes from a woman aged 70 to 79 with COVID-19, enrolled during active disease. Sequencing was carried out using peripheral blood. CDR3 nucleotides: TGTGCCTGGAGGGGATCAGGGGGCTACGAGCAGTACTTC. This codes for CAWRGSGGYEQYF. Together with reference TRBV30 and TRBJ2-7, the CDR3 gives the full variable domain: SQTIHQWPATLVQPVGSPLSLECTVEGTSNPNLYWYRQAAGRGLQLLFYSVGIGQISSEVPQNLSASRPQDRQFILSSKKLLLSDSGFYLCAWRGSGGYEQYFGPGTRLTVT.